This T cell receptor (beta chain) was sequenced for a study of blood T cell repertoires in COVID-19 (dated by TCRdb to the early 2020s). Study-level background: Collaborator samples came from the United States, Italy and Spain and covered acute and convalescent phases of COVID-19. Sample metadata almost always included a de-identified subject ID, COVID-19 status, age in years and sex. The dataset comprised deeply sampled blood TCRbeta repertoires from subjects exposed to, actively infected with, or recovered from COVID-19. Samples came from the ongoing ImmuneRACE study (first 160 participants) plus 1,254 subjects from 6 global collaborators. The prospective study material was composed of cDNA or gDNA derived from T cells, B-cell-depleted T cells, or PBMCs. The repertoires were released in a freely available public database meant as a resource for research on the immune response to SARS-CoV-2. Where available, HLA class I and class II types were obtained from metadata supplied by the sample provider rather than from assay-based typing. Broad study findings and their caveats: The quantity of clinical and demographic metadata differed by source and by participant and was supplied without curation.

TCRbeta CDR3 regions were amplified from genomic DNA by means of the immunoSEQ Assay, a bias-controlled multiplex PCR. The study's processing was this. The number of nucleated cells in each sample was estimated from the amplification of reference gene primers within the assay. To quantify the absolute abundance of each unique TCRbeta CDR3 rearrangement, sequence reads were collapsed and filtered. Productive Simpson clonality was computed per sample as the square root of Simpson's diversity index over productive rearrangements. TCRdb re-hosts the immuneACCESS table, in-frame sequences only. Its copies lack some clones; in the studies checked, an unresolved V gene accounts for under half of them, and the cause for the rest is not known. D and trimming were read from the DNA, whereas the V and J calls and clone size are those reported in that table. The sample table records under 350,000 clones; around 86% of these occur just once. In total, the top ten clones hold approximately 2.6% of the sample.

Regarding this clone: Its antigen is still unknown. No base quality values were provided; no much bigger clone lies one nucleotide off.

Compared with germline, V lacks 7 bases and J lacks 2 bases; bases without a gene match: 3. Taken from the germline V gene, the CDR1 and CDR2 loops are WSHSY and SAAADI. Taken from cysteine to phenylalanine, the CDR3 has 13 residues. The only DNA kept is the CDR3, 39 bases in frame from the first base. Participants in the prospective study were enrolled through a virtual design, were aged about 18 to 90 years, and lived in roughly 24 United States geographic areas. In the prospective study, participants were assigned to cohorts based on the clinical history participants reported in a screening survey and a study questionnaire. For ImmuneRACE Cohort 3, a participant was defined as recovered based on two consecutive negative NP/OP PCR tests, clearance by a healthcare professional, or resolution of symptoms. Each participant in the prospective study had whole blood, serum and a nasopharyngeal or oropharyngeal swab collected by mobile phlebotomists. Over a roughly two-month period, participants in the prospective study had the option of providing additional blood draws and questionnaires. Blood samples from the prospective study were shipped frozen or at room temperature prior to DNA extraction.

Specimen: PBMCs or T cells enriched from blood (not recorded which). The V and J genes are TRBV10-2 and TRBJ1-2, and TRBD1 aligns with 8 junction nucleotides. This receptor was obtained from a woman under 30 who had recovered from COVID-19. CDR3 reads: CASMAGGNYGYTF. The nucleotide sequence reads as follows: TGCGCCAGCATGGCAGGGGGCAACTATGGCTACACCTTC.